The 8 T cell receptor beta chains below come from one sample, sequenced in a study of blood T cell repertoires in COVID-19. Repertoires were generated with immunoSEQ multiplex PCR, while TCRdb's copy carries only in-frame clones and drops some. The data show about 200,000 clones, just under 85% seen once. The sample taken for sequencing was peripheral blood. The receptors were sampled from a man aged 55 to 70 with COVID-19, enrolled during active disease.

The V and J genes are TRBV30 and TRBJ2-1; 7 nucleotides match TRBD1. The CDR3 spans 15 residues. After removal of 0 bases from V and 3 bases from J, the junction contained 5 bases not matched to a gene. Germline V CDR1 and CDR2: GTSNPN, SVGIG (reference sequence). CDR3 nucleotides: TGTGCCTGGAGTGTGTGGGGACAGCTCTACAATGAGCAGTTCTTC. Its protein product is CAWSVWGQLYNEQFF.

The rearrangement joins TRBV6-1 to TRBJ2-3, with D hard to call. Germline lookup yields CDR1 MNHNS and CDR2 SASEGT. V was cut by 2 bases and J by 2 bases, with 5 bases left in between. This CDR3 has 13 amino acids. CDR3 in amino acids: CASSEPFTDTQYF. Written as DNA, the CDR3 is TGTGCCAGCAGTGAACCCTTCACAGATACGCAGTATTTT.

This chain links TRBV15 with TRBJ1-5; D is ambiguous. V was trimmed by 2 bases and J by 3 bases, leaving 11 bases between them. This CDR3 is 15 amino acids long. Germline V gene data show CDR1 as LNHNV and CDR2 as YYDKDF (reference sequence). The CDR3 reads CATSRNSVDNQPQHF. In DNA form, the CDR3 reads TGTGCCACCAGCAGAAATTCAGTTGACAATCAGCCCCAGCATTTT.

V usage is TRBV2 and J usage is TRBJ2-5; 11 bases agree with TRBD2. J lost 12 bases, V lost 7 bases, and 13 bases had no gene match. This CDR3 comprises 14 residues. Germline V CDR1 and CDR2: SNHLY, FYNNEI. The CDR3 DNA is TGTGCCAGCACCCAGGGACTAGCGGAGCCGTTTGAGTACTTC. Translated, it gives CASTQGLAEPFEYF.

J is TRBJ2-5 and V is TRBV6-5; tentative D call: TRBD1 (6 bases). CDR3 length: 14 residues. In germline, CDR1 is MNHEY, CDR2 SVGAGI. V was cut by 5 bases and J by 5 bases, with 15 bases left in between. The CDR3 bases are TGTGCCAGCAGTAATCAGGGGTCGGGGGAGACCCAGTACTTC. Amino acids: CASSNQGSGETQYF.

The V gene is TRBV11-2, the J gene TRBJ2-5; 11 positions agree with TRBD2. The CDR3 sequence is 14 residues long. Per the germline V gene, CDR1 is SGHAT and CDR2 is FQNNGV. V trimming: 3 bases; J trimming: 4 bases; junction bases outside the gene matches: 1. The CDR3 bases are TGTGCCAGCAGCTTCGGGACTAGCGGAGAGACCCAGTACTTC. Protein sequence: CASSFGTSGETQYF.

This rearrangement joins TRBV28 to TRBJ2-7, with TRBD1 identical over 8 bases. The CDR3 contains 15 residues. With 7 bases clipped from V and 5 bases from J, the junction kept 13 bases outside the gene matches. In germline, CDR1 is MDHEN, CDR2 SYDVKM. In DNA, the CDR3 is TGTGCCAGCACACCTCTCCAGACAGGGGTCAACGAGCAGTACTTC. Its translation is CASTPLQTGVNEQYF.

This clone was seen more than once but under ten times. V and J are TRBV6-6 and TRBJ1-2; D is unresolved. This CDR3 spans 14 amino acids. CDR1 MNHNY and CDR2 SVGAGI come from the germline V gene (reference sequence). The V and J ends lost 6 bases and 0 bases respectively, with 11 bases between them. The CDR3 here is CASRRLIANYGYTF. The CDR3 region has the DNA TGTGCCAGCAGAAGACTGATAGCTAACTATGGCTACACCTTC.